This T cell receptor beta chain was documented in a study of OX40 agonist ivuxolimab in advanced cancers. Turning to the overall study: Ivuxolimab, which targeted the costimulatory receptor OX40 (CD134), was an agonistic, fully human IgG2 monoclonal antibody. Intravenous ivuxolimab was administered to patients every 2 weeks at six dose levels: 0.01, 0.1, 0.3, 1.5, 3 and 10 mg/kg. Of the 50 to 55 patients in dose escalation, about 20 had hepatocellular carcinoma, some 15 had melanoma, 9 had renal cell carcinoma and 9 had head and neck cancer. A male proportion of about 79% and a mean age of roughly 58 years, ranging from about 23 to 90, were recorded for the dose-escalation cohort. Patients were allowed to have had prior anti-PD-1, anti-PD-L1 or anti-CTLA-4 therapy, and roughly two fifths of the dose-escalation patients had been treated with checkpoint inhibitors. Partial responses were achieved by three dose-escalation patients, of whom one had hepatocellular carcinoma and two had cutaneous melanoma. Peripheral TCRbeta sequencing was intended to test whether TCR sequence diversity was altered and clonal T-cell expansion was caused by ivuxolimab. The paper covers the monotherapy dose-escalation part of the phase I ivuxolimab trial, which included N of about 51 patients.

Turning to this clone: No antigen is known for it. Qualities for individual bases were not recorded, and no much larger clone is one base off.

The CDR3 sequence holds 16 residues, the cysteine and phenylalanine included. Only the CDR3 DNA stays, 48 bases, in frame from base 1. Broad study findings and their caveats: After ivuxolimab, more expanded clones were found on average in CD8+ T cells than in CD4+ T cells. The antigen specificity of the clonally expanded peripheral T cells was not determined. Low levels of normalized T-cell clonal expansion were also seen in some patients who did not respond. Partial responders in the 0.1-3.0 mg/kg groups had among the lowest normalized peripheral clonal expansion, especially among CD8+ T cells. At doses from 0.1 to 3.0 mg/kg, clonal expansion was seen in both CD4+ and CD8+ blood T cells between baseline and week 6.

Genomic DNA was isolated from the sorted cells so that the TCRbeta CDR3 region could be sequenced. The immunoSEQ Assay was used to sequence the TCRbeta CDR3 regions. TCRdb's version of the immuneACCESS table is confined to in-frame rearrangements and falls short of the full clone set. An unresolved V gene accounts for under half of the shortfall where checked; the remainder is of unknown origin. The sample yields tens of thousands of clones; about nine tenths were counted once. More than 5.5% of the sample is taken by the ten largest. Patients with autoimmune disease history or receiving systemic immunosuppression were excluded from the trial. Peripheral blood for TCR sequencing was collected from all dose cohorts at baseline, on cycle 4 day 1, and on cycle 7 day 1. Samples were obtained from an open-label, multicenter, first-in-human phase I dose-escalation trial of ivuxolimab. Adults with locally advanced or metastatic melanoma, renal cell, hepatocellular, or head and neck squamous cell carcinoma were enrolled in the trial. Before TCR sequencing, CD4+ and CD8+ T cells were separately sorted from peripheral blood.

The sequenced sample was CD4+ or CD8+ T cells sorted from blood, obtained in a trial of the OX40 agonist ivuxolimab. The TCR was taken from an adult with an advanced solid tumor such as melanoma, head and neck, liver or kidney cancer. The V and J segments used are TRBV21-1 and TRBJ2-2; TRBD2 is the table's D call and was not checked against the DNA. TRBV21-1 is a listed pseudogene. CDR3 reads: CASSKGPTSGTGELFF. The nucleotide sequence is given as TGTGCCAGCAGCAAAGGACCCACTAGCGGGACCGGGGAGCTGTTTTTT.